This T cell receptor beta chain originates from a study of vaccination and CD4 T cells after COVID-19. Study details: The study collected post-vaccine samples a median about 72 days after dose two, with a range of 14 to 241. Overlapping SARS-CoV-2, HCoV-NL63, HCoV-OC43 and HCoV-229E spike peptides stimulated the cells.

The CDR3 consists of 15 residues. V was trimmed by 2 bases and J by 5 bases, leaving 15 bases between them. CDR1 and CDR2 from the germline V gene are LNHDA and SQIVND (reference sequence). The Oncomine TCR Beta short-read assay generated sequence data from the DNA of cultured CD4+ T cells. TCRdb re-analysed the PCR reads in MiXCR, keeping a single row per CDR3 protein. The table records some 21,000 distinct CDR3 sequences, around 60% of them present only once. Sample treatment: approximately 9-day PBMC culture with coronavirus spike peptide pools or control peptides (ViraFEST assay). On this clonotype: Its target is not known.

This sample comprised CD4+ T cells from blood, cultured in vitro, obtained after SARS-CoV-2 vaccination. This clonotype was sampled from a human donor who received a COVID-19 vaccine. The chain recombines TRBV19 with TRBJ1-1; D unclear. This CDR3 is CASSINSVGVTEAFF. CDR3 nucleotides: TGTGCCAGTAGTATAAACTCGGTTGGGGTTACTGAAGCTTTCTTT.